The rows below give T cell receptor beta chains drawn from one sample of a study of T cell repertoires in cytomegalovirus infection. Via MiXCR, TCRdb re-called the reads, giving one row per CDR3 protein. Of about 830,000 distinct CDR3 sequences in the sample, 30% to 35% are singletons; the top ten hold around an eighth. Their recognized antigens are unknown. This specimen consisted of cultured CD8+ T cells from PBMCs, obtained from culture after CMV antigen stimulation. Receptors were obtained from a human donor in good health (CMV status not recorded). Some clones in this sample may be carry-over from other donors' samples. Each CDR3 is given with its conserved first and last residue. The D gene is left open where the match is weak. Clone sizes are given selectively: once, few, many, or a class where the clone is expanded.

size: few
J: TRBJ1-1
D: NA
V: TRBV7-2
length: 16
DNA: TGTGCCAGCAGCTTTAGAGCTCGGGGAACCCCCCAAGAAGCTTTCTTT
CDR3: CASSFRARGTPQEAFF

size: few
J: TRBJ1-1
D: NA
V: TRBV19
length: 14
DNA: TGTGCCAGTAGTATGGGGTCGGGAGGCACTGAAGCTTTCTTT
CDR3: CASSMGSGGTEAFF

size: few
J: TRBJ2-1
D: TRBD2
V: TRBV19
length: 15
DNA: TGTGCCAGTAGTGCCGCGGGGGGCGCTTACAATGAGCAGTTCTTC
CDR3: CASSAAGGAYNEQFF

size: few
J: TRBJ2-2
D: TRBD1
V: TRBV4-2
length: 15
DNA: TGTGCCAGCAGCCAGTCGGACAGGGTGGCCGGGGAGCTGTTTTTT
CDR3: CASSQSDRVAGELFF

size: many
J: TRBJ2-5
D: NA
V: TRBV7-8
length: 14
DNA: TGTGCCAGCAGCGGGGGATCTCAACCGGGGACCCAGTACTTC
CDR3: CASSGGSQPGTQYF

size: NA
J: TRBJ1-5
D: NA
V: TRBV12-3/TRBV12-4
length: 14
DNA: TGTGCCAGCACCCTTCGGGGACCAAATCAGCCCCAGCATTTT
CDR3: CASTLRGPNQPQHF

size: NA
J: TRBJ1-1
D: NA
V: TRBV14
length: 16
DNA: TGTGCCAGCAGCCAAGTGGGTCGGGGGCTGAACACTGAAGCTTTCTTT
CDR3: CASSQVGRGLNTEAFF

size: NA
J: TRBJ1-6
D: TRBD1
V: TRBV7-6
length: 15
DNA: TGTGCCAGCAGCTCGGGACAGGGGTTTAATTCACCCCTCCACTTT
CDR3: CASSSGQGFNSPLHF

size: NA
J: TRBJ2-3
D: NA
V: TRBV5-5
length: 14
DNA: TGTGCCAGCGCCTCGCCCCACAGCACAGATACGCAGTATTTT
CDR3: CASASPHSTDTQYF

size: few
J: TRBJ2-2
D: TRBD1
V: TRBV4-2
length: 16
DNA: TGTGCCAGCAGCCAGTTCACAGGGGGCAACACCGGGGAGCTGTTTTTT
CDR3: CASSQFTGGNTGELFF

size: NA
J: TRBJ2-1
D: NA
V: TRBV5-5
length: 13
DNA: TGTGCCAGCAGCCCGTATCACGATAATGAGCAGTTCTTC
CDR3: CASSPYHDNEQFF

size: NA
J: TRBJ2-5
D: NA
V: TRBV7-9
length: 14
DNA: TGTGCCAGCAGCTTAGACCAGGGGCCAGAGACCCAGTACTTC
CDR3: CASSLDQGPETQYF

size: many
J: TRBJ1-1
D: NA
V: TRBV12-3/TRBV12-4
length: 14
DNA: TGTGCCAGCAGTCCTTTGGCGGTGAACACTGAAGCTTTCTTT
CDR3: CASSPLAVNTEAFF

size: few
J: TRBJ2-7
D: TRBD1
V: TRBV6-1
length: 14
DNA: TGTGCCAGCAGCTCCCCGGGACAGCCATACGAGCAGTACTTC
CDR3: CASSSPGQPYEQYF

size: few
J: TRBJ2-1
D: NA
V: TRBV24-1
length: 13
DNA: TGTGCCACCAGTGAACCCTCCACCAATGAGCAGTTCTTC
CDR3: CATSEPSTNEQFF

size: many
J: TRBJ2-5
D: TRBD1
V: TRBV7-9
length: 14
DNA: TGTGCCAGCAGCTCCCGCACAGGGGAAGAGACCCAGTACTTC
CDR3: CASSSRTGEETQYF

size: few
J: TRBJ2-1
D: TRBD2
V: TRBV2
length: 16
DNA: TGTGCCAGCAAGGGGAGGACCGGGGGGGCCGATCGTGAGCAGTTCTTC
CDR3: CASKGRTGGADREQFF

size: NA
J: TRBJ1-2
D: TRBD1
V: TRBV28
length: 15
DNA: TGTGCCAGCTCGGCTGACAGGGGGCCCAACTATGGCTACACCTTC
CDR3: CASSADRGPNYGYTF

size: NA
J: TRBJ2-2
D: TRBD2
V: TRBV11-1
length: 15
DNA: TGTGCCAGCGGGTGGACTAGCGGGGATTCCGGGGAGCTGTTTTTT
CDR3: CASGWTSGDSGELFF

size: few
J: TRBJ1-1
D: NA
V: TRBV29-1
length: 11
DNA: TGCAGCGTTGAAGGGCGAACTGAAGCTTTCTTT
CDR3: CSVEGRTEAFF

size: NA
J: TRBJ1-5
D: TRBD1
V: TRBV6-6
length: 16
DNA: TGTGCCAGCAGCCGGGACAGGGGGTTGAACAATCAGCCCCAGCATTTT
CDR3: CASSRDRGLNNQPQHF

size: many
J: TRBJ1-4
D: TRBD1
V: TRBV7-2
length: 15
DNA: TGTGCCAGCGGACCTGGGGGACAGGGGAATGAAAAACTGTTTTTT
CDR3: CASGPGGQGNEKLFF

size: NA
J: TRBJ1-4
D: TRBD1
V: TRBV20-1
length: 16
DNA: TGCAGTGCTAGGGGGACAGCAGTTGCAACTAATGAAAAACTGTTTTTT
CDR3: CSARGTAVATNEKLFF

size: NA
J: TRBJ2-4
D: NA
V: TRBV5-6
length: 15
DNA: TGTGCCAGCAGCTTGGGGGCCCAGGGGTTCGGCATTCAGTACTTC
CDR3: CASSLGAQGFGIQYF

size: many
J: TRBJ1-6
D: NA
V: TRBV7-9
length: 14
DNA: TGTGCCAGCAGCTTAGTCGTCTATAATTCACCCCTCCACTTT
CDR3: CASSLVVYNSPLHF

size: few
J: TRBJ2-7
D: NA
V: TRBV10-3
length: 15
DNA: TGTGCCATCAGGACTACAGGGATCGGGGGGTTCGAGCAGTACTTC
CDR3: CAIRTTGIGGFEQYF

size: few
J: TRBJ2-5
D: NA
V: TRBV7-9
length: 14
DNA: TGTGCCAGCAGAGGCTCGGGGTGGATGGAGACCCAGTACTTC
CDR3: CASRGSGWMETQYF

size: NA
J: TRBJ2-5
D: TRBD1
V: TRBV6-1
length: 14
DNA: TGTGCCAGCAGTGACAGGGGGCAGGCAGAGACCCAGTACTTC
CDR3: CASSDRGQAETQYF

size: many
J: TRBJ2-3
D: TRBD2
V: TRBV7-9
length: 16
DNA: TGTGCCAGCAGCCCTACCGGGACTAGCGGACGGGATACGCAGTATTTT
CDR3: CASSPTGTSGRDTQYF

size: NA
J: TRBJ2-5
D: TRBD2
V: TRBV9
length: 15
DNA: TGTGCCAGCAGCGCGGGGACTAGCGGGAGAGAGACCCAGTACTTC
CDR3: CASSAGTSGRETQYF

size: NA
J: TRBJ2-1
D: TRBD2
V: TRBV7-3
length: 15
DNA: TGTGCCAGCAGCTTAAACCTAGCGGGGGACAATGAGCAGTTCTTC
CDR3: CASSLNLAGDNEQFF

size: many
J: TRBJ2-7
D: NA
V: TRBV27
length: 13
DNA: TGTGCCAGCAGCTTCCCAGGCTCCTACGAGCAGTACTTC
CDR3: CASSFPGSYEQYF

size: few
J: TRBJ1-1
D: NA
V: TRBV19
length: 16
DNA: TGTGCCAGTAGTACTGGGGGCTCTGGCGGTAACACTGAAGCTTTCTTT
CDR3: CASSTGGSGGNTEAFF

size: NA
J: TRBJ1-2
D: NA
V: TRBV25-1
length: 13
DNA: TGTGCCAGCAGTGATTGGGCCCATGATGGCTACACCTTC
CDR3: CASSDWAHDGYTF

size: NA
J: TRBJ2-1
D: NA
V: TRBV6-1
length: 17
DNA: TGTGCCAGCATCTCCAAGGAGGGGACAGTAGGTTACAATGAGCAGTTCTTC
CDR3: CASISKEGTVGYNEQFF

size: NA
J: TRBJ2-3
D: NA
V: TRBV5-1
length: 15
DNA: TGCGCCAGCAGCTTGCAGACTAGAAACACAGATACGCAGTATTTT
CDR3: CASSLQTRNTDTQYF

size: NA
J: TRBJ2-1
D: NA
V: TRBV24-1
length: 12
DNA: TGTGCCACCAGTCGGTGGCAGGATGAGCAGTTCTTC
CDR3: CATSRWQDEQFF

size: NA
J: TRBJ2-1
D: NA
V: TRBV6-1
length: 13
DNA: TGTGCCAGCAGTCAGACAGGACCCGTAGGGCAGTTCTTC
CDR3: CASSQTGPVGQFF

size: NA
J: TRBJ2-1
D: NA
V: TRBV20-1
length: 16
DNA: TGCAGTGCTAACCCCACTGTCTGGGGGACCTACAATGAGCAGTTCTTC
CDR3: CSANPTVWGTYNEQFF

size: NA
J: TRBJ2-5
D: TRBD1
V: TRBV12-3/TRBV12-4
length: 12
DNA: TGTGCCAGCAGTTTTCCTGGACAGGCCCAGTACTTC
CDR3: CASSFPGQAQYF

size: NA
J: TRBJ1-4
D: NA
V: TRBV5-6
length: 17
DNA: TGTGCCAGCAGCCCGCCTCCACTGGACGGTGGATATGGGCAACTGTTTTTT
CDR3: CASSPPPLDGGYGQLFF

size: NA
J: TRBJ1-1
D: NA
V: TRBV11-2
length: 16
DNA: TGTGCCAGCAGCTCCGGATTAGCAGGGCCCTACACTGAAGCTTTCTTT
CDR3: CASSSGLAGPYTEAFF

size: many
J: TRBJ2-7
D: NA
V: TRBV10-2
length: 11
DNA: TGCGCCAGCAGTGGAGGGAACGAGCAGTACTTC
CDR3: CASSGGNEQYF

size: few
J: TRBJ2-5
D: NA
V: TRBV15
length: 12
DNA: TGTGCCACCAGCAGGACGGAGAGGACCCAGTACTTC
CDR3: CATSRTERTQYF

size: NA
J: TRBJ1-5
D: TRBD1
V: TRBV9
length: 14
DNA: TGTGCCAGCAGCGTTTCGGACAGGGATCAGCCCCAGCATTTT
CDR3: CASSVSDRDQPQHF